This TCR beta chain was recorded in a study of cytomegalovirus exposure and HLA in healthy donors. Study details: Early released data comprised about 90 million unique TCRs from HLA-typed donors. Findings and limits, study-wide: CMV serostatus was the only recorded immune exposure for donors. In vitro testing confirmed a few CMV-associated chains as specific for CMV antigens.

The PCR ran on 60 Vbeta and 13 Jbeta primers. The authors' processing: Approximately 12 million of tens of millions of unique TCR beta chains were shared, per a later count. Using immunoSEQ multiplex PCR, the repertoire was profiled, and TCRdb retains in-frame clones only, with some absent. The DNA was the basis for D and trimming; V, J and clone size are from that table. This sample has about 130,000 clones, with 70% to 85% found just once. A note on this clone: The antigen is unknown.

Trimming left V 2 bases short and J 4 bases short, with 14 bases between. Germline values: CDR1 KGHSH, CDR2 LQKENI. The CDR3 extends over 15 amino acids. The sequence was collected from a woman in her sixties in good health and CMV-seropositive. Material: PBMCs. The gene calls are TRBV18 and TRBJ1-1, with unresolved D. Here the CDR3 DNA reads TGTGCCAGCTCACCATTGCGGGTGGTTGGCACTGAAGCTTTCTTT. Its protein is CASSPLRVVGTEAFF.